This T cell receptor beta chain was identified in a study of blood T cell repertoires in COVID-19. Study details: Sites across the United States, Italy and Spain contributed samples from acute and convalescent COVID-19. Sources were T cells, B-cell-depleted T cells, or PBMCs; the material itself was cDNA or gDNA.

The J segment lost 6 bases and the V segment lost 4 bases, leaving 2 bases of the junction unmatched. Germline CDR1 MDHEN, CDR2 SYDVKM. The CDR3 sequence is 13 residues long. The authors' processing: From reference gene primer amplification, estimates of nucleated cell counts were derived. The protocol was immunoSEQ multiplex PCR, while the TCRdb copy is restricted to in-frame clones and leaves out a portion. V and J calls and clone size are given by that table; D and trimming were obtained from the DNA. The sample carries 100,000 or so clones, 84% recorded once. The TCR comes from a man between 65 and 79 years old with active or convalescent COVID-19. Specimen: peripheral blood. The genes are TRBV28 and TRBJ2-7, with TRBD1 matching 11 bases. CDR3 loop: CASSSGTGGEQYF. The CDR3 DNA follows: TGTGCCAGCAGTTCTGGGACAGGGGGCGAGCAGTACTTC. Full variable domain (missing parts from reference TRBV28 and TRBJ2-7): DVKVTQSSRYLVKRTGEKVFLECVQDMDHENMFWYRQDPGLGLRLIYFSYDVKMKEKGDIPEGYSVSREKKERFSLILESASTNQTSMYLCASSSGTGGEQYFGPGTRLTVT.